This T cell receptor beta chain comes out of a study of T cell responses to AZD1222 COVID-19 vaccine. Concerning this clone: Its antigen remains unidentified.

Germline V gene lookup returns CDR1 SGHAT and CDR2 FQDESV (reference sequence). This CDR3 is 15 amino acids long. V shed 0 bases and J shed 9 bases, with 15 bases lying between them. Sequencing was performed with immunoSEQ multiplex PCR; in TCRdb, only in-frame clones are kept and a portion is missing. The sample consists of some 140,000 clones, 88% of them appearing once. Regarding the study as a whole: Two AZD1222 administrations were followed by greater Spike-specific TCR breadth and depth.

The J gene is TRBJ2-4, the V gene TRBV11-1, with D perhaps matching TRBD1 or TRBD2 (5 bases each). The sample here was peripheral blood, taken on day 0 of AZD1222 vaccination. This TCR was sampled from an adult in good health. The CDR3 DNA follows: TGTGCCAGCAGCTTAGCCTGGGCAGGGAGTAGCATTCAGTACTTC. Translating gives CASSLAWAGSSIQYF.